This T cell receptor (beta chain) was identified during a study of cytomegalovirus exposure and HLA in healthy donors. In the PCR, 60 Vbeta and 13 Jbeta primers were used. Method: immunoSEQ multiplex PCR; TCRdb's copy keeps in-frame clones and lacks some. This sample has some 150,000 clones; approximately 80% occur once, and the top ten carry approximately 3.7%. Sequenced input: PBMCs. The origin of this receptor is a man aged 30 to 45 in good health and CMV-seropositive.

CDR3 bases: TGTGCCAGCAGCTTATTGGGACAGGGTGGAAACACCATATATTTT. Its translation is CASSLLGQGGNTIYF. This chain uses TRBV5-4 with TRBJ1-3, with 9 bases lining up with TRBD1. Germline assignment: CDR1 SGHNT and CDR2 YYREEE (reference sequence). The J segment lost 3 bases and the V segment lost 2 bases, leaving 3 bases of the junction unmatched. This CDR3 region has 15 residues. Full variable domain (remainder filled in from reference TRBV5-4 and TRBJ1-3): ETGVTQSPTHLIKTRGQQVTLRCSSQSGHNTVSWYQQALGQGPQFIFQYYREEENGRGNFPPRFSGLQFPNYSSELNVNALELDDSALYLCASSLLGQGGNTIYFGEGSWLTVV.